This T cell receptor beta chain was captured by sequencing in a study of blood T cells in healthy people across ages (dated by TCRdb to the mid-2010s). Regarding the complete study: Template switching captured roughly one uniquely barcoded TCR beta cDNA molecule per two T cells in model experiments. To avoid experimental bias, donors of different ages were distributed randomly across sequencing lanes. The study measured age-related changes in TCR beta repertoire diversity using deep sequencing normalized with unique cDNA molecular identifiers. Two additional independent replicas of 1 million unique cDNA reads from the same blood draw were analyzed for two donors (one aged 18 to 30 and one aged 80 or older). The donors were divided into four age groups: young (average around 15 years), middle-aged (about 39), aged (about 62) and long-lived (around 80).

A note on this clonotype: Its antigen specificity is not known. No much larger clone is present one base from it, and per-base qualities are unavailable.

Libraries were built with 5' RACE. TCRdb names Illumina HiSeq 2500 as the instrument used. A second PCR of about 6 to 11 cycles was performed with a sample-barcoded 5' primer and a J-beta primer mix. A unique molecular identifier was introduced onto each TCR beta cDNA molecule by a template-switch 5' adaptor carrying 12 random nucleotides. Each sample yielded at least 2.5 million CDR3-containing paired-end reads. First-strand cDNA synthesis was performed from all RNA using the Mint cDNA synthesis kit, with priming by a TRBC-specific oligonucleotide. After uracil-DNA glycosylase treatment, a first 18-cycle PCR used universal primers M1SS and BC2_uni_R on all cDNA. The authors' pipeline ran thus. For normalization, 1 million high-quality reads, each with a distinct molecular identifier, were randomly selected from each sample. Reads with shared molecular identifiers were discarded instead of being binned into consensus sequences. MiTCR, set to a Q25 quality threshold and the strictest error-elimination algorithm, was used for CDR3 identification, clonotype clustering and error correction. A nonparametric unseen species model using Euler transformation provided a lower-bound estimate of total TCR beta diversity. In TCRdb, the public reads were trimmed at Q25 with fastp and aligned with MiXCR, with productive beta chains retained. For every CDR3 protein sequence, its rows merge into one entry that carries the most common genes and DNA. TCRdb, not the original authors, processed these V and J calls. This sample holds about 720,000 distinct CDR3 sequences; about 20% were observed only once. The ten largest account for 20% to 25% of the sample.

Systemically healthy Caucasian individuals from Russia, 35 to 50 in total and aged about 6 to 95 years, were included as donors. Each donor gave roughly 11 milliliters of peripheral blood, drawn into EDTA-treated Vacutainer tubes. Ficoll-Paque density-gradient centrifugation was used to isolate PBMCs, with at least 7 million per sample. Total RNA, at least 5.5 micrograms per sample, was extracted from PBMCs with Trizol reagent. Naive CD45RAhigh/CD27high T cell percentages were measured by flow cytometry on a PBMC aliquot from every donor. Trimming takes 1 base from V and 0 bases from J, and the germline ends sit 16 bases apart. The CDR1 and CDR2 encoded by the germline V gene (reference sequence) are DFQATT and SNEGSKA. The CDR3 starts with the cysteine, ends with the phenylalanine, and has 17 residues. Only CDR3 DNA is held: 51 bases, read in frame from base 1. The research as a whole found: Observed TCR beta diversity per million T cells fell roughly linearly with age, and a significant reduction was already apparent by age around 36. Compared with the aged group, more naive CD4+ T cells, fewer expanded clones and increased TCR diversity were shown by the long-lived group, suggesting age selection. Estimates of total diversity based on one million sequenced T cells were considered lower bounds and underestimates. Because the CMV infection status of the donors was unknown, age-related changes in expanded clonotypes may potentially have been confounded. There was a strong correlation between observed TCR beta diversity and the percentage of naive T cells measured by flow cytometry. Since profiling was done on bulk unsorted PBMCs, naive and antigen-experienced compartments could not be conclusively compared.

Recombination linked TRBV20-1 to TRBJ1-5; no D gene is confidently identified. The sample taken for sequencing was blood. This clonotype was obtained from a man in his sixties or seventies in good health. This receptor has the CDR3 CSARVLPALYSNQPQHF. The nucleotide sequence reads TGCAGTGCTAGAGTCCTCCCCGCTCTGTATAGCAATCAGCCCCAGCATTTT.